This TCR beta chain was recovered during a study of shared clonotypes between healthy human individuals (dated by TCRdb to 2020 to 2021). In terms of the full investigation: The cohort included a few men and a couple of women between 18 and 49 years of age. To increase sequencing depth and limit assay-specific biases, TCR repertoire library preparation and sequencing were carried out by different laboratories using diverse techniques. Between about 0.94 and 8.9 billion PBMCs per donor were obtained by leukapheresis. The study deeply sequenced blood TCR repertoires of five healthy adults to estimate repertoire size and the extent of clonotype sharing between individuals. Per donor, three plates each were used for CD4 naive and CD4 memory, two for CD8 naive, and one for CD8 memory. Results the study describes overall, beyond this receptor: Pairwise subsampling indicated that sequencing depth was expected to affect the degree of clonotype sharing among donors. Incomplete sequencing was indicated by rarefaction of sorted-subset datasets, despite the large sequencing depth. Clonotypes shared by all four sorted-subset donors showed higher generation probabilities than non-shared clonotypes. The genetic and exposure-history diversity represented was limited by the small number of donors. Naive subsets generally had larger estimated clonotype richness than memory subsets did. Sampling was restricted to blood, and TCR repertoires in tissues likely differ from the TCR repertoires found in blood. Sharing across a few donors was observed for approximately 5% of naive CD4, over 3% of naive CD8, over 2% of memory CD4, and less than 0.45% of memory CD8 clonotypes.

For the CD8 naive samples, CD45RO-negative cells were positively selected for CCR7, yielding a CD45RA+CCR7+ population from which TemRA cells were excluded. The donors were healthy, HIV-negative adults with no recently reported acute infections or vaccinations. Only Caucasian adults living in Nashville, Tennessee, USA were represented among the donors. After blood collection by leukapheresis, PBMCs were isolated using Ficoll-Histopaque density gradient centrifugation and then cryopreserved in the vapor phase of liquid nitrogen. Analytical flow cytometry was used to check the purity and quantity of each magnetically sorted T cell population. Genomic DNA was isolated from every sorted fraction and measured by UV absorbance on a Nanodrop 2000c. Using the deep immunoSEQ assay, TCR CDR3 regions were amplified from genomic DNA by multiplex PCR. Genomic DNA extracted from each cell subset was distributed evenly over all wells of several immunoSEQ 96-well plates, and each plate served as one replicate. For sorted subsets, each replicate PCR was loaded with approximately 200 ng genomic DNA, equivalent to about 30,000 T cell genomes. The purified libraries were quantified using a Qubit 3.0 fluorometer, sized with a Bioanalyzer 2100, and then quantified again using the KAPA Library Quantification kit. Each immunoSEQ 96-well plate was sequenced on its own single-read 150-cycle Illumina NextSeq 550 flow cell. Under the source paper's analysis protocol: Because the immunoSEQ output held only junctional sequences and lacked quality scores, the filtering could not match the filtering applied to full-length reads. Sequences were annotated with PyIR, a Python wrapper for IgBLAST v1.9, using IMGT germline references to assign V/J genes and CDR3. Any read was removed if the V/J assignment was weak (E-value above 1e-6), the CDR3 was missing, or the read contained stop codons, out-of-frame junctions, or ambiguous translated residues. V3J clonotypes were defined by identical inferred V gene, J gene, and CDR3 amino acid sequence. To compute the percentage overlap between repertoires, the number of shared unique clonotypes was divided by the size of the smaller repertoire. Three approaches were used to assess repertoire richness: RTK rarefaction, the Chao1 estimator, and Recon v2.1 estimates of unobserved clonotypes. Generation probabilities were computed with OLGA for all TCRbeta clonotypes obtained by the gDNA method from several donors. Held by TCRdb, this immuneACCESS table contains in-frame sequences only and omits some clones. Under half of the omission traces to an unresolved V gene where checked; the cause of the rest is unknown. That table furnishes V, J and clone size, whereas the DNA furnished D and trimming. For this sample there are millions of clones; 93% appear just once. The ten largest clonotypes hold 1.7% of the sample.

Concerning this clone itself: Its antigen remains unidentified. Base qualities are not at hand, and no much larger clone is one base apart.

V has 4 bases trimmed and J has 6 bases trimmed; junction bases matching no gene number 2. Based on the germline V gene, the CDR1 and CDR2 sequences are MGHRA and YSYEKL. The CDR3 goes from the cysteine to the phenylalanine over 14 residues. Left in the record is the CDR3 DNA by itself, 42 bases read in frame from the first base. This clonotype was obtained from a man aged 18 to 29 in good health. Some clones in this sample may be carry-over from other donors' samples. The material sequenced was naive CD8+ T cells from PBMCs. According to the study, the label for this sample's cell subset or site signals: CD45RA+CCR7+. The chain is made from TRBV4-1 and TRBJ2-4; 11 junctional bases match TRBD1. The CDR3 is CASSRGQGANIQYF. The sequenced DNA: TGCGCCAGCAGCCGCGGACAGGGGGCAAACATTCAGTACTTC.